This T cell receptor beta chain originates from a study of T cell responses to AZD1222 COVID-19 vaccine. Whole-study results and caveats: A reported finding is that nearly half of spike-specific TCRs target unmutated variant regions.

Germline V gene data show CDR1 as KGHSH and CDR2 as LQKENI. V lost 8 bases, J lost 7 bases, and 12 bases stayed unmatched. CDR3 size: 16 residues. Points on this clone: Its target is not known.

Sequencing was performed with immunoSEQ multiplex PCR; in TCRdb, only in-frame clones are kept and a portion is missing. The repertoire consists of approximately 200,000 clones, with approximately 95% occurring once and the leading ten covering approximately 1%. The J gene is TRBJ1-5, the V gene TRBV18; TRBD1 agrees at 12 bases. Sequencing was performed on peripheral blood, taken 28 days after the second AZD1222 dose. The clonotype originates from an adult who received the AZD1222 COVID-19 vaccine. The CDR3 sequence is CASEGGGTGGLQPQHF. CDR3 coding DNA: TGTGCCAGCGAGGGAGGCGGGACAGGGGGCTTGCAGCCCCAGCATTTT.